The text below deals with one T cell receptor (beta chain). Antigen unknown. This sample is drawn from a study of cytomegalovirus exposure and HLA in healthy donors. Study-level points and caveats: Later analysis associated a missense DCLRE1C variant with TCR beta V- and J-gene trimming. Reportedly, HLA-A and HLA-B alleles of most subjects were accurately predicted from TCR beta.

PCR employed 60 Vbeta and 13 Jbeta primers. Profiling relied on immunoSEQ multiplex PCR, and the TCRdb table lists in-frame clones only, not all of them. The repertoire includes more than 85,000 clones, under 85% of them detected once, and 7.7% sits in the top ten. The ends were cut back, 2 bases at V and 9 bases at J, with 8 bases in the middle. The CDR3 length is 12 residues. Germline lookup yields CDR1 MDHEN and CDR2 SYDVKM. The V gene is TRBV28, the J gene TRBJ2-1, with TRBD2 as a possible D gene (6 bases). Specimen: PBMCs. The TCR originated in a woman aged 45-65 years in good health and CMV-seropositive. CDR3 region: CASSLLGGEQFF. As DNA, the CDR3 is TGTGCCAGCAGTTTACTGGGGGGTGAGCAGTTCTTC.